Listed here are 24 T cell receptor beta chains from one sample, sequenced in a study of T cell responses to AZD1222 COVID-19 vaccine. Using immunoSEQ multiplex PCR, the repertoire was profiled, and TCRdb retains in-frame clones only, with some absent. The sample yields 100,000 or so clones, around 90% seen once. Sequences were derived from peripheral blood, sampled on day 0 of AZD1222 vaccination. All receptors come from an adult in good health.

The chain employs TRBV29-1 and TRBJ2-3; perhaps TRBD2 as D (5 bases). V was cut by 3 bases and J by 0 bases, with 7 bases left in between. Germline V gives CDR1 SQVTM, CDR2 ANQGSEA. This CDR3 comprises 13 residues. The CDR3: CSVEGGSTDTQYF. In nucleotides, the CDR3 is TGCAGCGTTGAGGGCGGGAGCACAGATACGCAGTATTTT.

This chain links TRBV27 with TRBJ2-1; unclear D gene. Trimming took off 3 bases at V and 6 bases at J, with 12 bases between the two ends. The CDR3 extends over 14 amino acids. Germline lookup yields CDR1 MNHEY and CDR2 SMNVEV (reference sequence). CDR3 coding DNA: TGTGCCAGCAGTTTCCAGGCACTTAGCAATGAGCAGTTCTTC. It encodes CASSFQALSNEQFF.

This clone was seen only a few times. The genes are TRBV5-8 and TRBJ2-6; TRBD2 is a possible D gene (6 bases). Deletions cut 3 bases from V and 4 bases from J, with 11 bases between. Germline V gene sequence: CDR1 SGHTS, CDR2 YDEGEE. The CDR3 covers 15 residues. The CDR3 region is CASSWGDSGANVLTF. The CDR3 DNA is TGTGCCAGCAGCTGGGGGGATTCAGGGGCCAACGTCCTGACTTTC.

The chain couples TRBV20-1 to TRBJ2-3; 7 positions match TRBD1. The CDR3 sequence is 14 residues long. J was trimmed by 3 bases and V by 3 bases; bases with no gene match: 6. Germline lookup yields CDR1 DFQATT and CDR2 SNEGSKA (reference sequence). The CDR3 bases are TGCAGTGCTAGTATGGGACAGACAACAGATACGCAGTATTTT. This sequence encodes CSASMGQTTDTQYF.

This rearrangement joins TRBV18 to TRBJ2-2, with a tentative D call TRBD2 (6 bases). The CDR3 covers 14 residues. V lost 3 bases and J lost 6, with 11 bases in between. Germline-derived CDR1 and CDR2 are KGHSH and LQKENI. The CDR3 here is CASSPREKAGELFF. CDR3 bases: TGTGCCAGCTCACCCCGGGAGAAGGCCGGGGAGCTGTTTTTT.

The chain combines TRBV3-1 (or the pseudogene TRBV3-2) with TRBJ2-1; D is unclear. Germline loops: CDR1 LGHDT, CDR2 YNNKEL (reference sequence). Trimming took 0 bases from V and 4 from J, leaving 4 bases between them. CDR3 length: 13 amino acids. CDR3 sequence (DNA): TGTGCCAGCAGCCAAGATTGGTACAATGAGCAGTTCTTC. Its protein product is CASSQDWYNEQFF.

The chain carries TRBV2 and TRBJ1-1; no definite D call. CDR1 and CDR2 (germline): SNHLY, FYNNEI. V dropped 7 bases and J dropped 1 base, with 7 bases sitting between them. The CDR3 is made up of 12 amino acids. CDR3 DNA: TGTGCCAGCATGCGTCCGAACACTGAAGCTTTCTTT. Amino acid sequence: CASMRPNTEAFF.

V gene TRBV5-1 combines with J gene TRBJ2-6; unclear D gene. Germline V gives CDR1 SGHRS, CDR2 YFSETQ. The CDR3 spans 13 residues. Trimming left V 6 bases short and J 2 bases short, with 6 bases between. CDR3 protein: CASTWAGANVLTF. CDR3 nucleotide sequence: TGCGCCAGCACGTGGGCTGGGGCCAACGTCCTGACTTTC.

This clone occurred a few times. The CDR3: CAFRGAGRANSPLHF. In nucleotides, the CDR3 is TGTGCCTTCCGGGGGGCTGGCAGGGCGAATTCACCCCTCCACTTT. The chain links TRBV30 to TRBJ1-6; possibly TRBD1 for D (6 bases). Trimming took 7 bases from V and 7 from J, leaving 20 bases between them. CDR1 GTSNPN and CDR2 SVGIG come from the germline V gene (reference sequence). The CDR3 spans 15 residues.

The chain uses TRBV7-8 and TRBJ2-5; either TRBD1 or TRBD2 may fit D (5 bases each). CDR1 SGHVS and CDR2 FQNEAQ come from the germline V gene. The CDR3 is 13 amino acids. Trimming removed 7 bases from V and 5 bases from J, with 14 bases in between. The CDR3 loop reads CASTRSGPETQYF. The CDR3 DNA sequence: TGTGCCAGCACACGGTCGGGGCCGGAGACCCAGTACTTC.

The V call is TRBV7-9, the J call TRBJ1-4; possible D gene TRBD1, 5 bases. Trimming cost V 5 bases and J 7 bases, with 17 bases left between them. The germline gives CDR1 SEHNR, CDR2 FQNEAQ (reference sequence). The CDR3 has 15 residues. CDR3 loop: CASSLQARGGEKLFF. In nucleotides, the CDR3 is TGTGCCAGCAGCCTACAGGCCAGAGGTGGTGAAAAACTGTTTTTT.

The chain employs TRBV11-2 and TRBJ1-4, with D possibly being TRBD1 (5 bases). Trimming removed 5 bases at V and 6 bases at J, with 13 bases between. There are 14 residues in the CDR3. Germline CDR1 reads SGHAT; CDR2 reads FQNNGV. In nucleotides, the CDR3 is TGTGCCAGCAGCCGCGTGGGGGTGGATGAAAAACTGTTTTTT. It codes for CASSRVGVDEKLFF.

This clone was observed a few times. In DNA, the CDR3 is TGTGCCAGCAGTTACCTGGGACAGGGCGTCCACGAGCAGTACTTC. Encoded protein: CASSYLGQGVHEQYF. The rearrangement links TRBV6-5 to TRBJ2-7; 9 nucleotides agree with TRBD1. The CDR3 has 15 residues. V shed 2 bases, J shed 5 bases, and the junction held 7 bases outside the gene matches. Per germline, CDR1 MNHEY and CDR2 SVGAGI.

The CDR3 spells CASSPGHHNEQFF. The CDR3 nucleotides read TGTGCCAGCAGCCCGGGACACCACAATGAGCAGTTCTTC. The chain uses TRBV21-1 and TRBJ2-1; the listed D gene, TRBD1, was not tested against the DNA. TRBV21-1 is given as a pseudogene. This CDR3 region has 13 residues.

The chain combines TRBV4-3 with TRBJ1-6; 9 bases match TRBD1. CDR3 length equals 15 residues. The trim removed 5 bases at V and 7 bases at J, leaving 6 bases unmatched. CDR1 LGHNA and CDR2 YSLEER come from the germline V gene. The CDR3 DNA reads TGCGCCAGCAGCGCACAGGGGGCGGACAATTCACCCCTCCACTTT. Protein product: CASSAQGADNSPLHF.

V is TRBV28 and J is TRBJ1-1; 7 bases fit TRBD1. Trimming removed 10 bases from V and 4 bases from J; junction bases left unmatched: 6. CDR3 length: 12 amino acids. Germline lookup yields CDR1 MDHEN and CDR2 SYDVKM. In DNA form, the CDR3 reads TGTGCCACCTCGACAGGGCTCACTGAAGCTTTCTTT. As protein: CATSTGLTEAFF.

The gene calls are TRBV15 and TRBJ2-7; D may correspond to TRBD1 or TRBD2 (5 bases each). V lost 5 bases and J 1 base, leaving 12 bases between the germline ends. There are 14 residues in the CDR3. Germline lookup yields CDR1 LNHNV and CDR2 YYDKDF (reference sequence). The CDR3 nucleotides are TGTGCCACCAGCCGGGACCAGGCATCCTACGAGCAGTACTTC. Translating it yields CATSRDQASYEQYF.

The V gene is TRBV28, the J gene TRBJ1-5; D not resolved. The CDR3 loop spans 12 amino acids. Germline V gene lookup returns CDR1 MDHEN and CDR2 SYDVKM. The V gene lost 7 bases and the J gene lost 4 bases, with 8 bases spanning the gap. This CDR3 reads CASTIRNQPQHF. The CDR3 DNA reads TGTGCCAGCACGATTCGAAATCAGCCCCAGCATTTT. Filled out from reference TRBV28 and TRBJ1-5, the complete variable domain reads DVKVTQSSRYLVKRTGEKVFLECVQDMDHENMFWYRQDPGLGLRLIYFSYDVKMKEKGDIPEGYSVSREKKERFSLILESASTNQTSMYLCASTIRNQPQHFGDGTRLSIL.

This rearrangement joins TRBV19 to TRBJ1-1; possible D gene TRBD1, 5 bases. In germline, CDR1 is LNHDA, CDR2 SQIVND (reference sequence). This CDR3 is 15 amino acids long. The V end lost 6 bases, the J end lost 4 bases, and 18 bases lay between the germline ends. DNA for the CDR3: TGTGCCAGTAGCACCCTGACAGCCCGGAGCACTGAAGCTTTCTTT. It yields the protein CASSTLTARSTEAFF.

This clone occurred a few times. This chain links TRBV4-3 with TRBJ1-3, with 10 bases that match TRBD1. Germline CDR1 and CDR2: LGHNA and YSLEER. The CDR3 covers 14 residues. Unmatched junction bases numbered 0, after V lost 1 base and J lost 6 bases. Written as DNA, the CDR3 is TGCGCCAGCAGCCAAGGACAGGGGGCAAACACCATATATTTT. Residues: CASSQGQGANTIYF.

The chain uses TRBV9 and TRBJ2-7; 7 bases map to TRBD1. The CDR3 is 13 residues long. Germline V CDR1 and CDR2: SGDLS, YYNGEE. With 3 bases clipped from V and 3 bases from J, the junction kept 3 bases outside the gene matches. This CDR3 is CASSGQGDYEQYF. In nucleotides, the CDR3 is TGTGCCAGCAGCGGACAGGGAGACTACGAGCAGTACTTC.

In this sample, this clone turned up once. The chain links TRBV7-7 to TRBJ2-1; 9 nucleotides agree with TRBD1. CDR1 and CDR2 from the germline V gene are SSHAT and FNYEAQ (reference sequence). The ends lost 5 bases at V and 8 bases at J; junction bases unmatched: 7. The CDR3 runs 14 residues. The CDR3 region has the DNA TGTGCCAGCAGCAAAGGGACAGGGTTCGATGAGCAGTTCTTC. As protein: CASSKGTGFDEQFF.

The chain employs TRBV11-1 and TRBJ1-2, with unresolved D. This CDR3 is 13 amino acids long. Germline V gene data show CDR1 as SGHAT and CDR2 as FQDESV (reference sequence). The V and J ends lost 5 bases and 2 bases respectively, with 9 bases between them. This CDR3 is CASSADKNYGYTF. CDR3 DNA sequence: TGTGCCAGCAGCGCAGACAAGAACTATGGCTACACCTTC.

This rearrangement joins TRBV29-1 to TRBJ2-1; no firm D call. This CDR3 has 12 residues. Trimming left V 3 bases short and J 4 bases short, with 7 bases between. The germline CDR1 and CDR2 sequences are SQVTM and ANQGSEA. CDR3: CSVDPEYNEQFF. In DNA form, the CDR3 reads TGCAGCGTTGACCCAGAATACAATGAGCAGTTCTTC.